The 14 T cell receptor beta chains presented below share a single source sample, sequenced in a study of vaccination and CD4 T cells after COVID-19 (dated by TCRdb to about 2022). Their specific antigens are unknown. What this sample's treatment or condition label stands for: roughly 11-day PBMC culture with coronavirus spike peptide pools or control peptides (ViraFEST assay). Libraries were made using PCR. The sequencing machine was an Illumina iSeq 100. TCR sequencing of DNA from cultured CD4+ T cells used the Oncomine TCR Beta short-read assay at the Johns Hopkins FTIC core. TCRdb applied fastp at Q25 and MiXCR to the public reads, then kept only in-frame beta chains. Each entry is one CDR3 protein sequence, shown with its most common DNA and genes. The sample records several thousand distinct CDR3 sequences, 55% to 70% of which are singletons. Less than 20% of the sample goes to the ten largest clones.

This specimen consisted of cultured CD4+ T cells from blood, obtained after SARS-CoV-2 vaccination. All receptors come from a human donor with COVID-19.

V and J are TRBV20-1 and TRBJ1-4, with 7 bases lining up with TRBD1. Trimming took 7 bases from V and 7 from J; bases not matched to a gene: 6. There are 12 residues in the CDR3. Germline V gene sequence: CDR1 DFQATT, CDR2 SNEGSKA (reference sequence). The CDR3 region is CSGGQRGEKLFF. The CDR3 nucleotides read TGCAGTGGGGGACAGAGAGGTGAAAAACTGTTTTTT.

Only a few counts were recorded for this clonotype. The rearrangement uses TRBV6-1 and TRBJ1-5; no reliable D call. The V and J ends lost 8 bases and 0 bases respectively, with 8 bases between them. The CDR3 has 13 amino acids. Germline loops: CDR1 MNHNS, CDR2 SASEGT. CDR3 in DNA: TGTGCCAGCCTTCCAGTTAGCAATCAGCCCCAGCATTTT. Translating gives CASLPVSNQPQHF.

V gene TRBV6-2 or TRBV6-3 combines with J gene TRBJ2-7; 12 bases map to TRBD2. Trimming took 6 bases from V and 1 from J; bases not matched to a gene: 4. Germline loops: CDR1 MNHEY, CDR2 SVGEGT. The CDR3 covers 15 residues. CDR3 amino acids: CASRPGLAGSYEQYF. CDR3 DNA: TGTGCCAGCAGACCCGGACTAGCGGGGTCCTACGAGCAGTACTTC.

The chain is built from TRBV12-3 or TRBV12-4 and TRBJ1-2, with 8 bases lining up with TRBD1. Losses at the gene ends were 8 bases for V and 4 bases for J; bases not matched to a gene: 12. This CDR3 contains 15 residues. CDR3 nucleotide sequence: TGTGCCAGCGGACCTGGACAGGGTGAAGGCTATGGCTACACCTTC. Translated: CASGPGQGEGYGYTF.

V usage is TRBV7-9 and J usage is TRBJ1-1; TRBD1 agrees at 7 bases. The CDR3 length is 15 residues. With V trimmed by 4 bases and J by 11 bases, 16 bases remained unmatched. Germline-derived CDR1 and CDR2 are SEHNR and FQNEAQ (reference sequence). In nucleotides, the CDR3 is TGTGCCAGCAGCTCCTCCGGGACAGAGCCTTATAGGGCTTTCTTT. Amino acids: CASSSSGTEPYRAFF.

This clonotype appeared a few times. V usage is TRBV6-1 and J usage is TRBJ2-7; no clear D. The length of the CDR3 is 11 residues. Germline V gene lookup returns CDR1 MNHNS and CDR2 SASEGT. The ends were cut back, 3 bases at V and 6 bases at J, with 6 bases in the middle. CDR3 amino acids: CASSEISEQYF. DNA for the CDR3: TGTGCCAGCAGTGAGATAAGCGAGCAGTACTTC.

This chain connects TRBV20-1 to TRBJ1-5, with D perhaps TRBD1 (5 bases). V shed 2 bases and J shed 0 bases, with 11 bases lying between them. The CDR3 is 15 amino acids. CDR1 and CDR2 (germline): DFQATT, SNEGSKA (reference sequence). CDR3 sequence (DNA): TGCAGTGCTAGACTTCGGACAATTAGCAATCAGCCCCAGCATTTT. It specifies CSARLRTISNQPQHF.

This chain connects TRBV11-3 to TRBJ2-1, with 10 bases matching TRBD1. CDR3 size: 15 residues. Trimming took 5 bases from V and 3 from J; bases not matched to a gene: 4. Per the germline V gene, CDR1 is SGHNT and CDR2 is YENEEA. The CDR3 DNA is TGTGCCAGCAGCATCGGACAGGGGGGCTACAATGAGCAGTTCTTC. It codes for CASSIGQGGYNEQFF.

V and J are TRBV6-2 or TRBV6-3 and TRBJ1-5; 7 bases are shared with TRBD1. This CDR3 contains 16 residues. Germline CDR1 and CDR2: MNHEY and SVGEGT. Trimming removed 3 bases from V and 2 bases from J; junction bases left unmatched: 7. As DNA, the CDR3 is TGTGCCAGCAGTTATCGAGGCAGGGGGGGCAATCAGCCCCAGCATTTT. Translating it yields CASSYRGRGGNQPQHF.

This chain uses TRBV19 with TRBJ2-1, with D possibly being TRBD2 (6 bases). Trimming took 3 bases from V and 2 from J, leaving 8 bases between them. The V gene's germline CDR1 is LNHDA and CDR2 SQIVND (reference sequence). The CDR3 length is 14 residues. The CDR3 DNA follows: TGTGCCAGTAGTATCCGACTAGCCTACAATGAGCAGTTCTTC. It is translated as CASSIRLAYNEQFF.

This clonotype was found once. This rearrangement joins TRBV7-9 to TRBJ2-3; unclear D gene. Germline V gene lookup returns CDR1 SEHNR and CDR2 FQNEAQ (reference sequence). This CDR3 region has 13 residues. The V gene lost 6 bases and the J gene lost 3 bases, with 10 bases spanning the gap. In nucleotides, the CDR3 is TGTGCCAGCAGTTCTATGGGGACAGATACGCAGTATTTT. Protein: CASSSMGTDTQYF.

The chain combines TRBV7-3 with TRBJ2-2; 13 bases map to TRBD2. Losses at the gene ends were 4 bases for V and 8 bases for J; bases not matched to a gene: 10. This CDR3 is 17 amino acids long. Germline V gene data show CDR1 as SGHTA and CDR2 as FQGTGA. The CDR3 spells CASSYTPGLAGVGELFF. The CDR3 DNA is TGTGCCAGCAGCTACACCCCCGGACTAGCGGGGGTGGGGGAGCTGTTTTTT.

This chain connects TRBV7-9 to TRBJ1-6; weak D call: TRBD1 (5 bases). The CDR3 contains 14 residues. Germline V gives CDR1 SEHNR, CDR2 FQNEAQ (reference sequence). The germline V and J ends were trimmed by 5 bases and 9 bases, with 14 bases remaining between them. As DNA, the CDR3 is TGTGCCAGCAGCACCAACAGGCGGGGTTCACCCCTCCACTTT. Translation gives CASSTNRRGSPLHF.

The rearrangement joins TRBV7-2 to TRBJ2-1, with a possible D match to TRBD1 (6 bases). The CDR3 covers 15 residues. V lost 5 bases and J 6 bases, leaving 17 bases between the germline ends. Looked up from germline, CDR1 is SGHTA and CDR2 is FQGNSA. The DNA for the CDR3 is TGTGCCAGCAGCGCGACAGGATTAAGGGGCAATGAGCAGTTCTTC. Translating gives CASSATGLRGNEQFF.